These 4 T cell receptor beta chains came from one sample sequenced in a study of graft-versus-host responses after intestinal transplantation. Generated by immunoSEQ multiplex PCR, the TCRdb table keeps only in-frame clones and is missing some. The repertoire holds fewer than 25,000 clones, around 81% seen once, with under 4% in the top ten. Intraepithelial lymphocytes and lamina propria lymphocytes were released through processing of graft tissue. The material was ileum tissue, obtained 12 days after intestinal transplant. The receptors shown here come from a human patient who received an intestinal transplant, so some T cells may come from the graft donor.

V usage is TRBV6-5 and J usage is TRBJ1-5; maybe TRBD1 (6 bases). The germline V gene encodes CDR1 MNHEY and CDR2 SVGAGI. The CDR3 has 13 amino acids. Between the trimmed V and J ends, which lost 2 bases and 6 bases, there was a span of 8 bases. This CDR3 reads CASSYGGRQPQHF. The CDR3 bases are TGTGCCAGCAGTTACGGGGGCCGTCAGCCCCAGCATTTT.

J is TRBJ2-3 and V is TRBV2, with TRBD1 matching over 9 bases. The CDR3 length is 17 residues. The ends lost 9 bases at V and 2 bases at J; junction bases unmatched: 15. The germline V gene has CDR1 SNHLY and CDR2 FYNNEI. The CDR3, as DNA: TGTGCCAGGGATACACCACCGGGACAGGGCTACACAGATACGCAGTATTTT. Protein sequence: CARDTPPGQGYTDTQYF.

This clone was detected a few times. The chain joins TRBV27 to TRBJ1-2, with 8 bases aligning to TRBD1. Germline values: CDR1 MNHEY, CDR2 SMNVEV (reference sequence). This CDR3 spans 13 amino acids. After removal of 7 bases from V and 7 bases from J, the junction contained 8 bases not matched to a gene. The CDR3 reads CASNPRGQGGYTF. For the CDR3, the DNA is TGTGCCAGCAACCCCCGCGGACAGGGTGGCTACACCTTC.

The rearrangement uses TRBV15 and TRBJ2-3; 7 bases agree with TRBD1. Trimming cost V 3 bases and J 3 bases; bases outside gene matches: 9. The CDR3 totals 16 residues. The germline V gene has CDR1 LNHNV and CDR2 YYDKDF (reference sequence). The CDR3 loop is CATSSAQGPRTDTQYF. In nucleotides, the CDR3 is TGTGCCACCAGCAGTGCACAGGGGCCCCGGACAGATACGCAGTATTTT. Drawing the rest from reference TRBV15 and TRBJ2-3, the complete variable domain is DAMVIQNPRYQVTQFGKPVTLSCSQTLNHNVMYWYQQKSSQAPKLLFHYYDKDFNNEADTPDNFQSRRPNTSFCFLDIRSPGLGDTAMYLCATSSAQGPRTDTQYFGPGTRLTVL.